Listed here are 21 T cell receptor beta chains from one sample, sequenced in a study of STAT5B mutations in CD4+ large granular lymphocyte leukemia. Clones were read by immunoSEQ multiplex PCR, and TCRdb kept only the in-frame ones, dropping some. This table holds tens of thousands of clones, 85% found once. Sequenced material: CD4+ T cells from blood buffy coats. The receptors here all came from a human donor in good health.

V usage is TRBV7-2 and J usage is TRBJ1-5; D gene uncertain. The germline CDR1 and CDR2 sequences are SGHTA and FQGNSA. V gave up 1 base and J gave up 3 bases, with 10 bases separating them. The CDR3 is 15 residues long. The CDR3: CASSLERLNNQPQHF. The CDR3 DNA reads TGTGCCAGCAGCTTAGAAAGACTGAACAATCAGCCCCAGCATTTT.

This rearrangement joins TRBV5-6 to TRBJ2-7; a weak D match, TRBD2 (6 bases). Trimming pared 0 bases from V and 11 bases from J, leaving 12 bases between. The V gene's germline CDR1 is SGHDT and CDR2 YYEEEE. The CDR3 runs 12 residues. The CDR3: CASSLGVTRKYF. The CDR3 DNA reads TGTGCCAGCAGCTTGGGGGTGACTAGAAAGTACTTC.

This rearrangement joins TRBV5-1 to TRBJ1-5; D is ambiguous. V shed 4 bases and J shed 5 bases, with 13 bases lying between them. Germline V gene lookup returns CDR1 SGHRS and CDR2 YFSETQ. This CDR3 spans 14 amino acids. The CDR3 DNA is TGCGCCAGCAGCCCAAACGGCCTTTATCAGCCCCAGCATTTT. Amino acids: CASSPNGLYQPQHF.

The gene calls are TRBV5-1 and TRBJ2-7; D is unresolved. The CDR3 covers 14 residues. V lost 1 base to trimming and J lost 2 bases, with 10 bases between them. Germline V gives CDR1 SGHRS, CDR2 YFSETQ. In DNA form, the CDR3 reads TGCGCCAGCAGCTTGAGGCAGCCACCCTACGAGCAGTACTTC. The encoded protein is CASSLRQPPYEQYF. The variable domain in full, with the rest retrieved from reference TRBV5-1 and TRBJ2-7, is KAGVTQTPRYLIKTRGQQVTLSCSPISGHRSVSWYQQTPGQGLQFLFEYFSETQRNKGNFPGRFSGRQFSNSRSEMNVSTLELGDSALYLCASSLRQPPYEQYFGPGTRLTVT.

The chain uses TRBV29-1 and TRBJ1-2; no definite D call. V was clipped by 1 base and J by 0 bases, with 15 bases between them. CDR1 is SQVTM, CDR2 ANQGSEA, per germline. The CDR3 loop spans 16 amino acids. The CDR3 loop is CSVEGRLEVANYGYTF. The CDR3, as DNA: TGCAGCGTTGAAGGGCGGCTGGAGGTAGCTAACTATGGCTACACCTTC.

This clone appeared a single time. This chain links TRBV4-2 with TRBJ2-1; 8 positions agree with TRBD1. CDR1 is LGHNA and CDR2 is YNFKEQ in the germline V gene. V shed 4 bases and J 8 bases; nucleotides not matched to a gene: 4. The CDR3 runs 13 residues. The DNA for the CDR3 is TGTGCCAGCAGCCTCGGACAGGGCGATGAGCAGTTCTTC. Its translation: CASSLGQGDEQFF.

The genes are TRBV11-1 and TRBJ1-5; tentatively, D is TRBD1 (5 bases). The CDR3 length is 15 residues. The germline V gene has CDR1 SGHAT and CDR2 FQDESV (reference sequence). V gave up 5 bases and J gave up 8 bases, with 19 bases separating them. The CDR3 nucleotides read TGTGCCAGCAGCACGCGGGACGGCCCTTTGGAGCCCCAGCATTTT. As protein: CASSTRDGPLEPQHF.

The rearrangement uses TRBV11-2 and TRBJ1-3; 8 bases agree with TRBD1. V gave up 3 bases and J gave up 6 bases; unmatched junction bases: 13. The CDR3 has 17 amino acids. The germline V gene has CDR1 SGHAT and CDR2 FQNNGV. The CDR3 is CASSFLWQGARSNTIYF. In DNA form, the CDR3 reads TGTGCCAGCAGCTTTCTCTGGCAGGGGGCTAGGTCAAACACCATATATTTT.

This clone was found a few times. The rearrangement uses TRBV7-2 and TRBJ2-6; D is possibly TRBD1 (6 bases). Trimming took off 3 bases at V and 0 bases at J, with 6 bases between the two ends. The CDR3 totals 15 residues. CDR1 SGHTA and CDR2 FQGNSA come from the germline V gene. This CDR3 is CASSLGHSGANVLTF. CDR3 nucleotide sequence: TGTGCCAGCAGCTTGGGACACTCTGGGGCCAACGTCCTGACTTTC.

The chain carries TRBV5-1 and TRBJ2-7; 12 bases match TRBD2. Per the germline V gene, CDR1 is SGHRS and CDR2 is YFSETQ. J gave up 5 bases and V 9 bases, and 12 bases lay outside the gene matches. The CDR3 covers 15 residues. The CDR3 bases are TGCGCCAAGGCGCTAGCGGGAGGGCCGGGCGACGAGCAGTACTTC. It translates to CAKALAGGPGDEQYF.

This clone was picked up one time. The chain is built from TRBV4-1 and TRBJ2-3; 10 nucleotides agree with TRBD2. Germline V gene lookup returns CDR1 MGHRA and CDR2 YSYEKL. After removal of 6 bases from V and 2 bases from J, the junction contained 5 bases not matched to a gene. CDR3 length: 15 amino acids. This chain's CDR3 is CASRPSGRVTDTQYF. The CDR3 DNA reads TGCGCCAGCAGACCAAGCGGGAGGGTCACAGATACGCAGTATTTT.

This chain links TRBV21-1 with TRBJ2-1; whether TRBD2, the table's D call, matches the DNA was not checked. TRBV21-1 is given as a pseudogene. This CDR3 region has 17 residues. This CDR3 reads CASSKGSEREHDNEQFF. The CDR3 DNA reads as TGTGCCAGCAGCAAAGGAAGTGAGCGGGAGCACGACAATGAGCAGTTCTTC.

The CDR3 nucleotides are TGTGCCAGCAGTAACCATCTAGCTTTCTTT. The encoded protein is CASSNHLAFF. V usage is TRBV28 and J usage is TRBJ1-1, with D uncertain. Trimming cost V 5 bases and J 10 bases, with 8 bases left between them. The CDR3 loop spans 10 amino acids. Germline-derived CDR1 and CDR2 are MDHEN and SYDVKM.

The table lists this clone with a few counts. This sequence joins TRBV2 and TRBJ2-5; 7 nucleotides agree with TRBD2. Trimming at V came to 7 bases and at J to 4 bases, leaving 3 bases not matched to a gene. The CDR3 has 12 amino acids. Germline CDR1 SNHLY, CDR2 FYNNEI. CDR3 amino acids: CASKASGETQYF. The CDR3 nucleotides read TGTGCCAGCAAAGCTAGCGGAGAGACCCAGTACTTC. Full variable domain (outside the CDR3, taken from reference TRBV2 and TRBJ2-5): EPEVTQTPSHQVTQMGQEVILRCVPISNHLYFYWYRQILGQKVEFLVSFYNNEISEKSEIFDDQFSVERPDGSNFTLKIRSTKLEDSAMYFCASKASGETQYFGPGTRLLVL.

The V gene is TRBV28, the J gene TRBJ2-7; possibly TRBD1 for D (5 bases). V gave up 6 bases and J gave up 6 bases, with 15 bases separating them. The V gene's germline CDR1 is MDHEN and CDR2 SYDVKM. The CDR3 totals 13 residues. The CDR3 is CASRKTVRSEQYF. For the CDR3, the DNA is TGTGCCAGCAGAAAGACAGTACGCTCCGAGCAGTACTTC.

This clone was picked up a small number of times. An end of the junction does not agree with germline; a read error may underlie this. The V gene is TRBV28, the J gene TRBJ1-1; D is uncertain. Germline V CDR1 and CDR2: MDHEN, SYDVKM. The CDR3 is 9 amino acids. DNA of the CDR3: TGTGCCAGCAGTTTACAGTTCCACTTT. Amino acid sequence: CASSLQFHF.

CDR3 in amino acids: CASSLADEQFF. DNA for the CDR3: TGCGCCAGCAGCTTGGCCGATGAGCAGTTCTTC. The chain carries TRBV5-1 and TRBJ2-1; unclear D gene. Trimming left V 0 bases short and J 8 bases short, with 3 bases between. CDR1 is SGHRS and CDR2 is YFSETQ in the germline V gene. CDR3 length: 11 amino acids.

V and J are TRBV9 and TRBJ2-3, with 7 positions matching TRBD2. The length of the CDR3 is 15 residues. The junction had 2 bases not matched to a gene; V was cut back by 0 bases and J by 1 base. Germline V lookup: CDR1 SGDLS, CDR2 YYNGEE. The DNA for the CDR3 is TGTGCCAGCAGCGTAGATCTAGCGGGCACAGATACGCAGTATTTT. Residues: CASSVDLAGTDTQYF.

V and J are TRBV11-2 and TRBJ2-3, with 11 bases identical to TRBD2. The CDR3 runs to 17 residues. V lost 5 bases, J lost 1 base, and 8 bases stayed unmatched. Germline CDR1 and CDR2: SGHAT and FQNNGV. The CDR3 DNA reads as TGTGCCAGCAGCCGAGGTGGGGGACTAGCGGGCACAGATACGCAGTATTTT. This translates into CASSRGGGLAGTDTQYF. Combining the CDR3 with reference TRBV11-2 and TRBJ2-3 gives the whole variable domain EAGVAQSPRYKIIEKRQSVAFWCNPISGHATLYWYQQILGQGPKLLIQFQNNGVVDDSQLPKDRFSAERLKGVDSTLKIQPAKLEDSAVYLCASSRGGGLAGTDTQYFGPGTRLTVL.

V is TRBV19 and J is TRBJ1-1, with D unclear. The CDR3 has 14 amino acids. Germline V gene lookup returns CDR1 LNHDA and CDR2 SQIVND (reference sequence). V was shortened by 4 bases and J by 1 base, with 10 bases between the two germline ends. This CDR3 reads CASSTQTPNTEAFF. CDR3 sequence (DNA): TGTGCCAGTAGTACACAGACCCCGAACACTGAAGCTTTCTTT.

This chain joins TRBV7-9 and TRBJ1-4, with no clear D. Germline CDR1 SEHNR, CDR2 FQNEAQ (reference sequence). The germline V and J ends were trimmed by 1 base and 8 bases, with 5 bases remaining between them. The CDR3 loop spans 12 amino acids. CDR3 coding DNA: TGTGCCAGCAGCTTAGAGGGAGAAAAACTGTTTTTT. It specifies CASSLEGEKLFF.